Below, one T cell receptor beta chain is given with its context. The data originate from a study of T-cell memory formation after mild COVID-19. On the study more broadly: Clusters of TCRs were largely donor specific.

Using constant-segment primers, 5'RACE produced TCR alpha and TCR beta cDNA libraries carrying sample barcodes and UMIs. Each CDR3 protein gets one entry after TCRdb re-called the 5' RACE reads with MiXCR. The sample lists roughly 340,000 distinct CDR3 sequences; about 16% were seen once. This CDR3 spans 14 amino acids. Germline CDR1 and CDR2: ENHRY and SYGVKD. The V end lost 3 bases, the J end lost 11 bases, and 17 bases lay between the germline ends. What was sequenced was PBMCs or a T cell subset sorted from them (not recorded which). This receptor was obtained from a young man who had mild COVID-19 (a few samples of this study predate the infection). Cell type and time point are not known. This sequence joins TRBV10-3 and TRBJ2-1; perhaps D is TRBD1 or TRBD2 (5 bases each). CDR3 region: CAISETGTAAKQFF. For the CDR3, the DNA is TGTGCCATCAGTGAAACCGGGACGGCGGCAAAGCAGTTCTTC.